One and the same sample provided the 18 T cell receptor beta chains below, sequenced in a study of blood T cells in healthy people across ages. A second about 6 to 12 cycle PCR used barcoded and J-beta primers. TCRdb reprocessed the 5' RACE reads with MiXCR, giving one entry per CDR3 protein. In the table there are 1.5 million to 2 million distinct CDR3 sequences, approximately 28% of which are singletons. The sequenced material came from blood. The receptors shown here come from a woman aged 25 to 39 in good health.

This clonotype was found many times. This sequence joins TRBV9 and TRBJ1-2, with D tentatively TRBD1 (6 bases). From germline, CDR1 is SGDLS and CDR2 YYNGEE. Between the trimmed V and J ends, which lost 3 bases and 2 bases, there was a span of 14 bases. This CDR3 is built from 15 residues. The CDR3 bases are TGTGCCAGCAGCGCCCCAGGGGCAGCCAACTATGGCTACACCTTC. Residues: CASSAPGAANYGYTF.

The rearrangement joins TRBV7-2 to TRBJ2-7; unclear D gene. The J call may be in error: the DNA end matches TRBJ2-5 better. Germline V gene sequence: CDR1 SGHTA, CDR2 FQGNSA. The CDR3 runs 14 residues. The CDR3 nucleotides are TGTGCCAGCAGCTCAGGTTCAGAGGAAGAGACCCAGTACTTC. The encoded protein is CASSSGSEEETQYF.

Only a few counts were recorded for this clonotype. As DNA, the CDR3 is TGTGCCGGAGCCGGGACAGGGATTGCAGAAGCTTTCTTT. Translation: CAGAGTGIAEAFF. The rearrangement links TRBV6-1 to TRBJ1-1, with 9 bases aligning to TRBD1. Trimming took 11 bases from V and 8 from J; bases not matched to a gene: 12. Germline V lookup: CDR1 MNHNS, CDR2 SASEGT. The CDR3 consists of 13 residues.

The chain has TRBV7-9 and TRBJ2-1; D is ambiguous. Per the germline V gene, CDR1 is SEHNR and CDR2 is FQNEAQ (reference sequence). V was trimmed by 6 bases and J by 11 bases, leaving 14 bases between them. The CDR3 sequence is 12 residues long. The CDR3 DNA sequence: TGTGCCAGCAGTCCCGAGCGTGGACAGCAGTTCTTC. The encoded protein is CASSPERGQQFF. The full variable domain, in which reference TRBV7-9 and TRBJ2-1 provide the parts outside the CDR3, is DTGVSQNPRHKITKRGQNVTFRCDPISEHNRLYWYRQTLGQGPEFLTYFQNEAQLEKSRLLSDRFSAERPKGSFSTLEIQRTEQGDSAMYLCASSPERGQQFFGPGTRLTVL.

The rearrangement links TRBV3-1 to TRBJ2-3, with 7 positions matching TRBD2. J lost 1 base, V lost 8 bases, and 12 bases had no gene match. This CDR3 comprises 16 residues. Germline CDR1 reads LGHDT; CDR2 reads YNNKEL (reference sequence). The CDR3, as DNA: TGTGCCAGCGACTACGCAGCGGGGCGCGGCACAGATACGCAGTATTTT. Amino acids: CASDYAAGRGTDTQYF.

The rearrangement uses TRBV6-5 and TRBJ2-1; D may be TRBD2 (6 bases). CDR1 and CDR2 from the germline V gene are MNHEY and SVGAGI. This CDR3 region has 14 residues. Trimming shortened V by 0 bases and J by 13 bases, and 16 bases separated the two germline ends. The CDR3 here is CASSYSLAPGTQFF. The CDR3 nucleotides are TGTGCCAGCAGTTACTCACTAGCTCCAGGGACCCAGTTCTTC.

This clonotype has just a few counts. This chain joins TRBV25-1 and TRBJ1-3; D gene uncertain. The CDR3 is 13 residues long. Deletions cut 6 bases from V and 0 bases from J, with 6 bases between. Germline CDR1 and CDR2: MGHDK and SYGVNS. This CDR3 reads CASSDGSGNTIYF. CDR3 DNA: TGTGCCAGCAGCGACGGCTCTGGAAACACCATATATTTT.

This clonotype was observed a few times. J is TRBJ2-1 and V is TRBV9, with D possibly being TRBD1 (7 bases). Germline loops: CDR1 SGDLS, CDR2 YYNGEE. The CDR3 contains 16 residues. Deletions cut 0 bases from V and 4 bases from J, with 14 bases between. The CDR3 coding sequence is TGTGCCAGCAGCGTAGAAGGGGCGGGACAGTACAATGAGCAGTTCTTC. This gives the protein CASSVEGAGQYNEQFF.

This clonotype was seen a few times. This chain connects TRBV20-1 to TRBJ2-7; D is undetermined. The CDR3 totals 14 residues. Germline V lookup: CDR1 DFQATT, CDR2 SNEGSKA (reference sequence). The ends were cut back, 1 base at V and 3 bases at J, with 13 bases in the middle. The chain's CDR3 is CSARAYDWIYEQYF. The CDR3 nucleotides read TGCAGTGCTAGAGCCTACGACTGGATCTACGAGCAGTACTTC.

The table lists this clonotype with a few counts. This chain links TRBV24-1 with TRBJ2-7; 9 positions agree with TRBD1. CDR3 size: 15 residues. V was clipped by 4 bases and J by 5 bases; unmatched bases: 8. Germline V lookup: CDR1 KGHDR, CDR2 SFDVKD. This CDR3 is CATSDPGTGNDEQYF. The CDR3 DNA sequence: TGTGCCACCAGTGACCCCGGGACAGGGAACGACGAGCAGTACTTC.

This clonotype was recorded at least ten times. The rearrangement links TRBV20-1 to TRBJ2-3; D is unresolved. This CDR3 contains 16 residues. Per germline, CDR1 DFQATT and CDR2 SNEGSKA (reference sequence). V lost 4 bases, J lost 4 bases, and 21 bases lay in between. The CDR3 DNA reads TGCAGTGCTAATCCGGGCTCCGAGGTCGATTCAGATACGCAGTATTTT. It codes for CSANPGSEVDSDTQYF.

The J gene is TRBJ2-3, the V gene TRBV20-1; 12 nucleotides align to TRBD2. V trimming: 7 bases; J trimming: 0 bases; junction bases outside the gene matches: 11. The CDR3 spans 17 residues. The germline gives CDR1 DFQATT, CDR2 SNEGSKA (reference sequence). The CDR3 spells CSVQSGLAGLSTDTQYF. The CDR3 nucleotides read TGCAGTGTTCAGTCCGGACTAGCGGGGTTAAGCACAGATACGCAGTATTTT.

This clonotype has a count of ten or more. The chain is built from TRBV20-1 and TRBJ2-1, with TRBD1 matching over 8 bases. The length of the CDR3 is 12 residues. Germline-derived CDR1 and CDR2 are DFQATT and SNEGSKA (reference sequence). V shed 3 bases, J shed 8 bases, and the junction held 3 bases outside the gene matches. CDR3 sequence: CSARDRAHEQFF. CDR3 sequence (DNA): TGCAGTGCTAGGGACAGGGCCCATGAGCAGTTCTTC.

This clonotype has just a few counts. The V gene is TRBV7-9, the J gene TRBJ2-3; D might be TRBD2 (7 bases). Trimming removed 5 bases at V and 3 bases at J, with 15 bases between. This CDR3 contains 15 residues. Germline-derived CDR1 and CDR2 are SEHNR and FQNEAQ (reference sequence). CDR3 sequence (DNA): TGTGCCAGCAGCCCCGGCGGGGGCGCAACAGATACGCAGTATTTT. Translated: CASSPGGGATDTQYF. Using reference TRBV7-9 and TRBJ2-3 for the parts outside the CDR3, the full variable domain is DTGVSQNPRHKITKRGQNVTFRCDPISEHNRLYWYRQTLGQGPEFLTYFQNEAQLEKSRLLSDRFSAERPKGSFSTLEIQRTEQGDSAMYLCASSPGGGATDTQYFGPGTRLTVL.

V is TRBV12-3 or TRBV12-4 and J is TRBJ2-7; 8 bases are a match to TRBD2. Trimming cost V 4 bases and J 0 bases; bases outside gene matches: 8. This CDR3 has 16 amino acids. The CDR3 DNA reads TGTGCCAGCAGTTCCGGGACTAGGAGTTTCTCCTACGAGCAGTACTTC. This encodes CASSSGTRSFSYEQYF.

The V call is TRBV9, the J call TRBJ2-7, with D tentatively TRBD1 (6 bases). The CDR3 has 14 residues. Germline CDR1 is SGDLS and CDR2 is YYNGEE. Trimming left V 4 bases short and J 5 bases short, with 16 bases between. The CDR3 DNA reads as TGTGCCAGCAGCACCGGACAGTGGCAGGACGAGCAGTACTTC. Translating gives CASSTGQWQDEQYF.

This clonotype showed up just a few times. CDR3 protein: CASSSVHGANVLTF. CDR3 DNA: TGTGCCAGCAGTTCCGTCCATGGGGCCAACGTCCTGACTTTC. The rearrangement links TRBV12-3 or TRBV12-4 to TRBJ2-6, with D uncertain. The CDR3 length is 14 residues. Trimming cost V 4 bases and J 3 bases, with 7 bases left between them.

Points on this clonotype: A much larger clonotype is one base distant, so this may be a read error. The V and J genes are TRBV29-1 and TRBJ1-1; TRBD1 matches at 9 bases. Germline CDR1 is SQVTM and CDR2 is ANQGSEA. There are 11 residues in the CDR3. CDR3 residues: CREGQGHEAFF. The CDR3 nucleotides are TGCAGGGAGGGACAGGGCCACGAAGCTTTCTTT.